This T cell receptor (beta chain) was retrieved from a study of cytomegalovirus exposure and HLA in healthy donors. The PCR had 60 Vbeta and 13 Jbeta primers. Assay: immunoSEQ multiplex PCR; the TCRdb copy retains only in-frame clones and omits some. The sample consists of roughly 100,000 clones, approximately 87% of them appearing once. Notes on this clone: Its antigen is undetermined.

The study's findings and limits: In vitro testing confirmed a few CMV-associated chains as specific for CMV antigens.

CDR3 length equals 17 residues. Trimming cost V 2 bases and J 4 bases; bases outside gene matches: 9. From germline, CDR1 is ENHRY and CDR2 SYGVKD. The rearrangement links TRBV10-3 to TRBJ2-5; 11 nucleotides agree with TRBD2. Material for sequencing was PBMCs. This clonotype was sampled from a man between 35 and 55 years old in good health and CMV-seronegative. CDR3 sequence reads: CAISEVASGGIRETQYF. The CDR3, as DNA: TGTGCCATCAGTGAGGTGGCTAGCGGGGGGATAAGAGAGACCCAGTACTTC.